This TCR beta chain was captured by sequencing in a study of T cell responses to AZD1222 COVID-19 vaccine. Pooled together were second doses at about 4 or about 12 weeks. Concerning this clone itself: Its matching antigen is unknown.

Overall study results and limits: Compared with day 0, the breadth and depth of the Spike-specific TCR repertoire rose significantly after two doses of AZD1222.

Profiling relied on immunoSEQ multiplex PCR, and the TCRdb table lists in-frame clones only, not all of them. This sample has tens of thousands of clones, with about 88% found just once. The length of the CDR3 is 12 residues. CDR1 and CDR2 (germline): MDHEN, SYDVKM. V lost 10 bases to trimming and J lost 7 bases, with 16 bases between them. The TCR originated in an adult who received the AZD1222 COVID-19 vaccine. The gene calls are TRBV28 and TRBJ1-2; TRBD1 might be the D (6 bases). Sequenced here: peripheral blood, sampled 28 days after the second AZD1222 dose. CDR3 coding DNA: TGTGCCACCAGCATAAAAGGGGGTGGCTACACCTTC. This translates into CATSIKGGGYTF.